This TCR beta chain was recorded in a study of cytomegalovirus exposure and HLA in healthy donors. CDR3 size: 14 residues. Germline loops: CDR1 SGHTA, CDR2 FQGTGA. Trimming at V came to 3 bases and at J to 6 bases, leaving 6 bases not matched to a gene. Overall study findings and caveats: Generally TCR sequences proved uncommon, though certain public TCRs appeared in numerous donors.

A few counts support this clone. Its antigen is unidentified. The primer mix had 60 Vbeta and 13 Jbeta primers. Profiled with immunoSEQ multiplex PCR; TCRdb holds only in-frame clones, not every one. This table holds roughly 120,000 clones, about 69% found once. This sequence joins TRBV7-3 and TRBJ2-3, with 7 bases lining up with TRBD2. Material: PBMCs. The sequence came from a young woman in good health and CMV-seronegative. Written as DNA, the CDR3 is TGTGCCAGCAGCTTTGGCGGGCGGGGGGATACGCAGTATTTT. The encoded protein is CASSFGGRGDTQYF.